The present T cell receptor beta chain was sequenced within a study of blood T cell repertoires in COVID-19. Study summary: COVID-19 samples from acute and convalescent phases originated in the United States, Italy and Spain. Sample material is recorded as cDNA or gDNA derived from T cells, B-cell-depleted T cells, or PBMCs.

Enrolment of Seattle patients took place during active infection, and they were followed longitudinally. This clone appeared once. The authors' processing: The authors estimated nucleated cell counts from reference gene primer amplification. Some clones are missing from TCRdb's copy, which holds only in-frame ones; the method was immunoSEQ multiplex PCR. V, J and clone size were drawn from that table, and D and trimming were deduced from the DNA. The sample has approximately 340,000 clones; around 90% are singletons. Germline V gene data show CDR1 as MNHNS and CDR2 as SASEGT. V lost 4 bases to trimming and J lost 1 base; unmatched junction nucleotides: 7. This CDR3 region has 16 residues.

This receptor was taken from a man aged 25 to 40 with COVID-19, enrolled during active disease. V gene TRBV6-1 combines with J gene TRBJ2-1; 7 positions agree with TRBD1. Input material: peripheral blood. Here the CDR3 DNA reads TGTGCCAGCAGTGGTAGACAGGGTAGGTCCTACAATGAGCAGTTCTTC. Translation: CASSGRQGRSYNEQFF.